This T cell receptor beta chain was observed in a study of identical twins' blood T cells. Study-level results: Mainly, cloneset size products determined shared clonotypes, twins included. Twins reportedly had markedly more similar V usage than unrelated donors, even among out-of-frame TCRbeta clonotypes.

TCRdb recomputed calls from the 5' RACE reads with MiXCR, one row per CDR3 protein. The profile shows 350,000 to 400,000 distinct CDR3 sequences, roughly 27% of them singletons. Details on this clonotype: The antigen is unknown. At one boundary the junction diverges from the germline segment, which might be a read error.

The receptor was derived from a woman aged 18 to 55 in good health. The sample consisted of PBMCs.

In nucleotides, the CDR3 is TGTGCCGGCTCACTGAATCCGGGACGCACAGATACGCAGTATTTT. Protein: CAGSLNPGRTDTQYF. The chain couples TRBV18 to TRBJ2-3, with D perhaps being TRBD1 or TRBD2 (5 bases each). CDR3 length: 15 residues. From germline, CDR1 is KGHSH and CDR2 LQKENI.